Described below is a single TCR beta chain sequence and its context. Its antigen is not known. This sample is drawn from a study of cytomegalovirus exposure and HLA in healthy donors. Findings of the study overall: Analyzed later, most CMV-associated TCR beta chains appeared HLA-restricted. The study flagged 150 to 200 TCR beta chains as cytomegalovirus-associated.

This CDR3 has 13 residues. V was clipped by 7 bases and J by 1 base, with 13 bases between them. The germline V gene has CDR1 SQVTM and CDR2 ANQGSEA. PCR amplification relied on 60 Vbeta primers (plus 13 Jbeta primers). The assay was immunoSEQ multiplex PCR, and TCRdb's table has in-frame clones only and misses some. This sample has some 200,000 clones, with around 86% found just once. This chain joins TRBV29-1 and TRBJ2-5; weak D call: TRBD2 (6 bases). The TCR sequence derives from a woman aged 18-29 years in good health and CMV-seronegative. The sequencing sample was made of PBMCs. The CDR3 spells CSGRGDSQETQYF. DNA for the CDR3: TGCAGCGGGCGCGGGGACTCCCAAGAGACCCAGTACTTC.